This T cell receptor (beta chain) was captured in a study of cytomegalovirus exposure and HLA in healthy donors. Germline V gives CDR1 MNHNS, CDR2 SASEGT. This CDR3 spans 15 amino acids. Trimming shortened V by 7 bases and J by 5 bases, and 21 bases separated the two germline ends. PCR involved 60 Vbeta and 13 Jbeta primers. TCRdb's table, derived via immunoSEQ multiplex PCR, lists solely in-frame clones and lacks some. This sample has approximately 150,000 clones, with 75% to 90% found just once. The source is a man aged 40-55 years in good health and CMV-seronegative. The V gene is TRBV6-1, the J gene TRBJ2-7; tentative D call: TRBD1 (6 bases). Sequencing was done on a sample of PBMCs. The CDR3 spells CASIEQKTGSNEQYF. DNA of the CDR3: TGTGCCAGCATCGAACAAAAGACAGGATCCAACGAGCAGTACTTC.